Below, 28 T cell receptor beta chains from the same sample are listed, as sequenced in a study of blood T cell repertoires in COVID-19. The table came from immunoSEQ multiplex PCR; TCRdb's copy has only in-frame clones and leaves some out. The sample has 200,000 to 250,000 clones, approximately 90% seen once; the top ten hold around 4%. The sample was PBMCs or T cells enriched from blood (not recorded which). Receptors were obtained from a woman between 25 and 40 years old who had recovered from COVID-19.

The rearrangement links TRBV30 to TRBJ1-1; 9 bases line up with TRBD1. Trimming cost V 3 bases and J 7 bases; bases outside gene matches: 9. The germline V gene encodes CDR1 GTSNPN and CDR2 SVGIG (reference sequence). This CDR3 spans 14 amino acids. The CDR3 loop reads CAWSLGQGVFEAFF. The CDR3 DNA is TGTGCCTGGAGCCTGGGACAGGGCGTCTTTGAAGCTTTCTTT. The full variable domain, its missing parts supplied by reference TRBV30 and TRBJ1-1, is SQTIHQWPATLVQPVGSPLSLECTVEGTSNPNLYWYRQAAGRGLQLLFYSVGIGQISSEVPQNLSASRPQDRQFILSSKKLLLSDSGFYLCAWSLGQGVFEAFFGQGTRLTVV.

The chain links TRBV4-3 to TRBJ1-5, with D possibly TRBD1 on 5 matching bases. Trimming stripped 0 bases from V and 6 bases from J, with 12 bases between. The germline gives CDR1 LGHNA, CDR2 YSLEER. This CDR3 comprises 15 residues. The CDR3 DNA follows: TGCGCCAGCAGCCAAGATCCCAGGGAAGGTCAGCCCCAGCATTTT. It encodes CASSQDPREGQPQHF.

The chain uses TRBV6-5 and TRBJ2-6; no clear D. CDR1 is MNHEY and CDR2 is SVGAGI in the germline V gene. The V and J ends lost 7 bases and 0 bases respectively, with 4 bases between them. The CDR3 runs 13 residues. CDR3 sequence (DNA): TGTGCCAGCACAATCTCTGGGGCCAACGTCCTGACTTTC. It codes for CASTISGANVLTF.

The chain carries TRBV7-9 and TRBJ2-7, with 7 positions matching TRBD2. The V gene's germline CDR1 is SEHNR and CDR2 FQNEAQ (reference sequence). After removal of 3 bases from V and 1 base from J, the junction contained 3 bases not matched to a gene. There are 14 residues in the CDR3. DNA for the CDR3: TGTGCCAGCAGCTTGGGAGGGCTGTCCTACGAGCAGTACTTC. Protein sequence: CASSLGGLSYEQYF.

This clone was picked up one time. The chain is built from TRBV9 and TRBJ2-1, with no clear D. The V gene's germline CDR1 is SGDLS and CDR2 YYNGEE. CDR3 length: 16 residues. Between the trimmed V and J ends, which lost 4 bases and 0 bases, there was a span of 14 bases. The CDR3 loop reads CASSYRGGGSYNEQFF. CDR3 coding DNA: TGTGCCAGCAGCTACCGCGGTGGTGGCTCCTACAATGAGCAGTTCTTC.

The rearrangement uses TRBV7-3 and TRBJ1-1, with 10 bases fitting TRBD1. Germline V gene data show CDR1 as SGHTA and CDR2 as FQGTGA. V lost 1 base, J lost 1 base, and 3 bases stayed unmatched. CDR3 length: 16 amino acids. The CDR3 DNA follows: TGTGCCAGCAGCTTAAGGGACAGGGGCCGGAACACTGAAGCTTTCTTT. Amino acids: CASSLRDRGRNTEAFF.

Concerning this clone: Distinct nucleotide sequences in the sample also encode this CDR3. The chain carries TRBV7-2 and TRBJ1-5; maybe TRBD1 (5 bases). CDR1 SGHTA and CDR2 FQGNSA come from the germline V gene. The CDR3 is 15 amino acids. V dropped 1 base and J dropped 4 bases, with 11 bases sitting between them. The CDR3 nucleotides read TGTGCCAGCAGCTTAGGTGGGGCGGGGAATCAGCCCCAGCATTTT. Residues: CASSLGGAGNQPQHF.

The chain uses TRBV19 and TRBJ1-4; TRBD1 is a possible D gene (6 bases). From germline, CDR1 is LNHDA and CDR2 SQIVND (reference sequence). V lost 8 bases and J lost 8, with 21 bases in between. The CDR3 is 15 amino acids. The CDR3 sequence is CASLDSPGDFEKLFF. For the CDR3, the DNA is TGTGCCAGTCTAGACTCGCCAGGGGATTTCGAAAAACTGTTTTTT.

The chain employs TRBV7-8 and TRBJ1-2, with D uncertain. CDR3 length: 14 amino acids. CDR1 SGHVS and CDR2 FQNEAQ come from the germline V gene. V gave up 4 bases and J gave up 5 bases, with 14 bases separating them. DNA for the CDR3: TGTGCCAGCAGCTCTCGACTGAGAGGTTATGGCTACACCTTC. Amino acids: CASSSRLRGYGYTF.

The rearrangement uses TRBV25-1 and TRBJ2-1; 9 bases match TRBD2. There are 15 residues in the CDR3. V gave up 3 bases and J gave up 5 bases; unmatched junction bases: 5. CDR1 and CDR2 from the germline V gene are MGHDK and SYGVNS. The CDR3 protein is CASSEAGGPNNEQFF. In DNA form, the CDR3 reads TGTGCCAGCAGTGAGGCGGGAGGGCCCAACAATGAGCAGTTCTTC.

V is TRBV11-1 and J is TRBJ1-2, with D possibly TRBD1 on 5 matching bases. The CDR3 is 13 residues long. Trimming shortened V by 5 bases and J by 0 bases, and 7 bases separated the two germline ends. Germline V gene data show CDR1 as SGHAT and CDR2 as FQDESV (reference sequence). DNA for the CDR3: TGTGCCAGCAGCCCGACAGCTAACTATGGCTACACCTTC. It is translated as CASSPTANYGYTF.

The V call is TRBV7-6, the J call TRBJ1-5; D is perhaps TRBD1 (5 bases). Trimming shortened V by 2 bases and J by 3 bases, and 11 bases separated the two germline ends. This CDR3 contains 15 residues. The V gene's germline CDR1 is SGHVS and CDR2 FNYEAQ. The CDR3 DNA is TGTGCCAGCAGCTTATACGCGGGGCTCAATCAGCCCCAGCATTTT. Amino acid sequence: CASSLYAGLNQPQHF.

Only one count was recorded for this clone. The chain has TRBV27 and TRBJ2-7; 10 bases line up with TRBD2. There are 14 residues in the CDR3. Germline V gene lookup returns CDR1 MNHEY and CDR2 SMNVEV (reference sequence). Trimming at V came to 6 bases and at J to 5 bases, leaving 7 bases not matched to a gene. The CDR3 DNA reads TGTGCCAGCAGCCTGGGACTAGCGAGAAACGAGCAGTACTTC. Protein product: CASSLGLARNEQYF.

The V call is TRBV11-2, the J call TRBJ1-1; tentatively, D is TRBD1 (5 bases). The CDR3 consists of 14 residues. Germline V gene lookup returns CDR1 SGHAT and CDR2 FQNNGV. V was clipped by 5 bases and J by 0 bases, with 10 bases between them. CDR3 nucleotide sequence: TGTGCCAGCAGCGGTGTGGGGCTGAACACTGAAGCTTTCTTT. This sequence encodes CASSGVGLNTEAFF. The full variable domain, in which reference TRBV11-2 and TRBJ1-1 provide the parts outside the CDR3, is EAGVAQSPRYKIIEKRQSVAFWCNPISGHATLYWYQQILGQGPKLLIQFQNNGVVDDSQLPKDRFSAERLKGVDSTLKIQPAKLEDSAVYLCASSGVGLNTEAFFGQGTRLTVV.

The chain recombines TRBV29-1 with TRBJ2-3; 10 bases agree with TRBD2. The CDR3 loop spans 16 amino acids. V trimming: 4 bases; J trimming: 6 bases; junction bases outside the gene matches: 13. The germline V gene encodes CDR1 SQVTM and CDR2 ANQGSEA. CDR3 sequence: CSVGATAGGPGDTQYF. The CDR3 nucleotides are TGCAGCGTTGGGGCCACAGCGGGAGGGCCGGGGGATACGCAGTATTTT.

The chain couples TRBV7-3 to TRBJ1-2, with 7 bases matching TRBD1. Germline CDR1 is SGHTA and CDR2 is FQGTGA. This CDR3 has 15 residues. J gave up 1 base and V 6 bases, and 8 bases lay outside the gene matches. CDR3 residues: CASSLTGTDNYGYTF. The CDR3 DNA follows: TGTGCCAGCAGTTTGACAGGGACTGATAACTATGGCTACACCTTC.

This chain joins TRBV30 and TRBJ1-2; 7 nucleotides match TRBD1. The CDR3 contains 13 residues. Trimming removed 5 bases from V and 1 base from J; junction bases left unmatched: 4. The germline V gene has CDR1 GTSNPN and CDR2 SVGIG (reference sequence). The CDR3 loop reads CAWQGGDNYGYTF. As DNA, the CDR3 is TGTGCCTGGCAGGGGGGAGATAACTATGGCTACACCTTC.

V gene TRBV11-1 combines with J gene TRBJ2-2; 7 bases map to TRBD2. V gave up 4 bases and J gave up 0 bases; unmatched junction bases: 5. From germline, CDR1 is SGHAT and CDR2 FQDESV (reference sequence). The CDR3 runs 16 residues. The CDR3 bases are TGTGCCAGCAGCTCCCGCGGGGGATCGAACACCGGGGAGCTGTTTTTT. Translating it yields CASSSRGGSNTGELFF.

The rearrangement joins TRBV6-4 to TRBJ2-1; 9 bases agree with TRBD2. From germline, CDR1 is MRHNA and CDR2 SNTAGT. The ends lost 0 bases at V and 3 bases at J; junction bases unmatched: 0. The CDR3 runs 15 residues. The CDR3 protein is CASSDSSGSYNEQFF. The DNA of the CDR3 is TGTGCCAGCAGTGACTCTAGCGGGAGCTACAATGAGCAGTTCTTC.

This clone turned up a few times. The chain couples TRBV6-7 to TRBJ2-5; 9 nucleotides agree with TRBD1. TRBV6-7 has ORF status, its function being uncertain. J gave up 2 bases and V 6 bases, and 7 bases lay outside the gene matches. This CDR3 comprises 15 residues. The CDR3 DNA reads TGTGCCAGCAGGAGGACCGACAGGGGGCAAGAGACCCAGTACTTC. Protein: CASRRTDRGQETQYF.

The chain is built from TRBV7-9 and TRBJ1-3; TRBD1 matches at 8 bases. There are 11 residues in the CDR3. The ends lost 5 bases at V and 11 bases at J; junction bases unmatched: 2. CDR1 is SEHNR, CDR2 FQNEAQ, per germline (reference sequence). CDR3 nucleotide sequence: TGTGCCAGCAGCGGACAGGGTCCCATATATTTT. Its protein is CASSGQGPIYF.

The CDR3 here is CASSSGTGGQPQHF. The CDR3, as DNA: TGCGCCAGCAGCTCAGGGACAGGGGGTCAGCCCCAGCATTTT. The chain joins TRBV5-1 to TRBJ1-5, with 11 bases identical to TRBD1. This CDR3 spans 14 amino acids. V shed 3 bases, J shed 6 bases, and the junction held 2 bases outside the gene matches. CDR1 and CDR2 (germline): SGHRS, YFSETQ. Full variable domain (rest looked up from reference TRBV5-1 and TRBJ1-5): KAGVTQTPRYLIKTRGQQVTLSCSPISGHRSVSWYQQTPGQGLQFLFEYFSETQRNKGNFPGRFSGRQFSNSRSEMNVSTLELGDSALYLCASSSGTGGQPQHFGDGTRLSIL.

The genes are TRBV6-4 and TRBJ1-1; no definite D call. Germline V CDR1 and CDR2: MRHNA, SNTAGT. CDR3 length: 14 amino acids. V lost 6 bases, J lost 0 bases, and 11 bases lay in between. The CDR3 sequence: CASRVDKMNTEAFF. The CDR3 nucleotides read TGTGCCAGCAGGGTAGACAAAATGAACACTGAAGCTTTCTTT.

V is TRBV28 and J is TRBJ1-1; D possibly corresponds to TRBD1 (5 bases). Germline loops: CDR1 MDHEN, CDR2 SYDVKM. The CDR3 is 15 residues long. The V gene lost 5 bases and the J gene lost 0 bases, with 13 bases spanning the gap. CDR3 protein: CASSTPPGVNTEAFF. In nucleotides, the CDR3 is TGTGCCAGCAGTACCCCTCCGGGGGTGAACACTGAAGCTTTCTTT.

This chain uses TRBV5-5 with TRBJ1-6; D is uncertain. The ends were cut back, 1 base at V and 5 bases at J, with 13 bases in the middle. The CDR3 has 16 residues. Germline CDR1 is SGHKS and CDR2 is YYEKEE (reference sequence). This CDR3 reads CASSLLARRDNSPLHF. Written as DNA, the CDR3 is TGTGCCAGCAGCTTGCTAGCTCGGAGGGATAATTCACCCCTCCACTTT.

This rearrangement joins TRBV4-2 to TRBJ2-1; 15 positions match TRBD2. Germline CDR1 is LGHNA and CDR2 is YNFKEQ. Unmatched junction bases numbered 4, after V lost 1 base and J lost 9 bases. The CDR3 is 16 residues long. CDR3 coding DNA: TGTGCCAGCAGCCAAGGGACTAGCGGGAGGGTTCCTGAGCAGTTCTTC. It specifies CASSQGTSGRVPEQFF.

The V gene is TRBV6-2 or TRBV6-3, the J gene TRBJ2-7; 7 bases match TRBD2. Germline values: CDR1 MNHEY, CDR2 SVGEGT. The junction had 12 bases not matched to a gene; V was cut back by 4 bases and J by 3 bases. This CDR3 comprises 16 residues. In DNA form, the CDR3 reads TGTGCCAGCAGTTCTCCCCAGGCTAGCGGACGCTACGAGCAGTACTTC. As protein: CASSSPQASGRYEQYF.

V usage is TRBV19 and J usage is TRBJ1-5; possible D gene TRBD1, 6 bases. Trimming shortened V by 3 bases and J by 3 bases, and 12 bases separated the two germline ends. Looked up from germline, CDR1 is LNHDA and CDR2 is SQIVND (reference sequence). This CDR3 contains 15 residues. The CDR3: CASSIGGPTNQPQHF. DNA for the CDR3: TGTGCCAGTAGTATCGGGGGGCCGACCAATCAGCCCCAGCATTTT.